The rows below give T cell receptor beta chains drawn from one sample of a study of CD8+ T cells in alopecia areata. Method: immunoSEQ multiplex PCR; TCRdb's copy keeps in-frame clones and lacks some. Among around 140,000 clones listed, roughly 50% were seen once. The sequences come from CD8+ T cells sorted from blood, collected at week 4, from a patient treated with tofacitinib. The receptors shown here come from a human donor with alopecia areata. Each CDR3 is given with its conserved first and last residue. A D gene is named only where the DNA matches it firmly. Not all rows give a size; the values are once, few, many and, for expanded clones, a class.

.	TRBV4-3	.	TRBJ2-2	CASSPQGPGTGELFF	TGCGCCAGCAGCCCACAGGGTCCGGGAACCGGGGAGCTGTTTTTT
.	TRBV25-1	.	TRBJ1-6	CASSSERDLNSPLHF	TGTGCCAGCAGTTCGGAAAGGGATCTGAATTCACCCCTCCACTTT
.	TRBV6-6	.	TRBJ2-3	CASSYLMKADTQYF	TGTGCCAGCAGTTACCTAATGAAGGCAGATACGCAGTATTTT
.	TRBV7-2	.	TRBJ2-7	CASSHGRKDSEQYF	TGTGCCAGCAGCCATGGACGGAAAGACAGCGAGCAGTACTTC
.	TRBV29-1	few	TRBJ2-2	CSVEEGANTGELFF	TGCAGCGTTGAGGAGGGGGCGAACACCGGGGAGCTGTTTTTT
.	TRBV10-3	few	TRBJ1-1	CAIQGLNTEAFF	TGTGCCATCCAGGGACTGAACACTGAAGCTTTCTTT
.	TRBV13	.	TRBJ1-1	CASSLQANTEAFF	TGTGCCAGCAGCTTACAGGCCAACACTGAAGCTTTCTTT
.	TRBV4-1	few	TRBJ1-4	CASSQREFGELFF	TGCGCCAGCAGCCAACGGGAGTTCGGGGAACTGTTTTTT
TRBD2	TRBV2	few	TRBJ2-1	CASSEKRGIYNEQFF	TGTGCCAGCAGTGAAAAGCGGGGGATTTACAATGAGCAGTTCTTC
.	TRBV30	.	TRBJ2-7	CAWSLDYEQYF	TGTGCCTGGAGTTTAGACTACGAGCAGTACTTC
.	TRBV2	.	TRBJ2-4	CASRPTGEGTKNIQYF	TGTGCCAGCCGTCCGACAGGGGAGGGAACCAAAAACATTCAGTACTTC
.	TRBV4-1	.	TRBJ2-1	CASSAAGGPYNEQFF	TGCGCCAGCAGCGCGGCCGGGGGGCCCTACAATGAGCAGTTCTTC
.	TRBV29-1	few	TRBJ1-1	CSVEGGTGAEAFF	TGCAGCGTTGAGGGGGGGACCGGAGCTGAAGCTTTCTTT
.	TRBV13	.	TRBJ1-1	CASSLGMHTEAFF	TGTGCCAGCAGCTTAGGTATGCACACTGAAGCTTTCTTT
TRBD2	TRBV27	.	TRBJ2-7	CASSHHGGSQHF	TGTGCCAGCAGCCACCACGGGGGGTCTCAACACTTC
.	TRBV9	.	TRBJ2-7	CASSQGTPETYEQYF	TGTGCCAGCAGCCAAGGTACACCGGAAACCTACGAGCAGTACTTC
TRBD2	TRBV29-1	few	TRBJ2-1	CSVGSGEAGEQFF	TGCAGCGTTGGAAGCGGGGAAGCTGGTGAGCAGTTCTTC
.	TRBV13	.	TRBJ2-1	CASSLREVGEQFF	TGTGCCAGCAGCTTAAGGGAGGTTGGTGAGCAGTTCTTC
TRBD1	TRBV5-6	.	TRBJ2-7	CASSLGDRLMDEQYF	TGTGCCAGCAGCTTGGGGGACAGGTTGATGGACGAGCAGTACTTC
.	TRBV5-1	.	TRBJ2-2	CASSLARNTGELFF	TGCGCCAGCAGCTTGGCGCGGAACACCGGGGAGCTGTTTTTT
.	TRBV27	.	TRBJ1-5	CASSLSGYNQPQHF	TGTGCCAGCAGTTTGTCAGGGTACAATCAGCCCCAGCATTTT
TRBD2	TRBV5-6	.	TRBJ2-3	CASSLGLAGGRDTQYF	TGTGCCAGCAGCCTGGGACTAGCGGGGGGCCGAGATACGCAGTATTTT
TRBD1	TRBV15	.	TRBJ2-5	CATSDDGQDKKWAQYF	TGTGCCACCAGCGATGACGGACAGGACAAAAAGTGGGCCCAGTACTTC
.	TRBV29-1	.	TRBJ2-6	CSVLTGNSGANVLTF	TGCAGCGTCCTAACGGGGAACTCTGGGGCCAACGTCCTGACTTTC
.	TRBV29-1	few	TRBJ2-7	CSVEITNPYGSYEQYF	TGCAGCGTTGAAATTACTAACCCCTACGGATCCTACGAGCAGTACTTC
.	TRBV4-3	.	TRBJ1-5	CASSQDTRQPQHF	TGCGCCAGCAGCCAAGATACTCGACAGCCCCAGCATTTT
.	TRBV9	.	TRBJ1-1	CASSVGGHTEAFF	TGTGCCAGCAGCGTCGGGGGGCACACTGAAGCTTTCTTT
TRBD2	TRBV2	.	TRBJ2-3	CASSAGLDVDTQYF	TGTGCCAGCAGTGCGGGACTAGACGTTGATACGCAGTATTTT
TRBD1	TRBV13	.	TRBJ1-1	CASSPQTGTNTEAFF	TGTGCCAGCAGCCCCCAGACAGGGACGAACACTGAAGCTTTCTTT
TRBD1	TRBV29-1	.	TRBJ1-5	CSVGQGAGQPQHF	TGCAGCGTTGGCCAGGGGGCTGGTCAGCCCCAGCATTTT
.	TRBV7-9	.	TRBJ1-1	CASSPSDTEAFF	TGTGCCAGCAGCCCGTCGGACACTGAAGCTTTCTTT
TRBD1	TRBV13	.	TRBJ2-2	CASSPGTGNTGELFF	TGTGCCAGCAGTCCCGGGACAGGGAACACCGGGGAGCTGTTTTTT
.	TRBV2	few	TRBJ2-7	CASSELGVEQYF	TGTGCCAGCAGTGAACTAGGTGTCGAGCAGTACTTC
.	TRBV27	medium-sized	TRBJ1-6	CASSLLNPSGVPLHF	TGTGCCAGCAGTTTATTAAATCCCTCAGGGGTTCCCCTCCACTTT
.	TRBV7-9	once	TRBJ1-2	CASSHVGGYYGYTF	TGTGCCAGCAGCCACGTCGGGGGATACTATGGCTACACCTTC
.	TRBV5-1	few	TRBJ2-1	CASSSTPGDNEQFF	TGCGCCAGCAGCTCGACCCCGGGGGACAATGAGCAGTTCTTC
.	TRBV27	.	TRBJ2-7	CASSLFTGHLPYEQYF	TGTGCCAGCAGTTTGTTTACCGGACATCTACCCTACGAGCAGTACTTC
TRBD2	TRBV10-3	.	TRBJ2-3	CAILAEGTDTQYF	TGTGCCATCCTAGCGGAGGGGACAGATACGCAGTATTTT
.	TRBV7-8	.	TRBJ1-5	CASSQGRVGNQPQHF	TGTGCCAGCAGTCAAGGCCGGGTGGGCAATCAGCCCCAGCATTTT
.	TRBV6-6	.	TRBJ1-1	CASIKGGGAFF	TGTGCCAGCATCAAGGGGGGGGGAGCTTTCTTT
TRBD1	TRBV6-5	few	TRBJ2-5	CASSLDRGRRETQYF	TGTGCCAGCAGTCTCGACAGGGGGCGCCGGGAGACCCAGTACTTC
.	TRBV13	.	TRBJ2-2	CASSHTTTGELFF	TGTGCCAGCAGCCATACGACGACCGGGGAGCTGTTTTTT
TRBD1	TRBV13	.	TRBJ1-2	CASSTNRGIYGYTF	TGTGCCAGCAGCACAAACAGGGGAATCTATGGCTACACCTTC
TRBD1	TRBV4-1	many	TRBJ1-1	CASSHADRVAEAFF	TGCGCCAGCAGCCACGCGGACAGGGTGGCTGAAGCTTTCTTT
TRBD1	TRBV29-1	.	TRBJ1-1	CSVPTGAGEAFF	TGCAGCGTTCCTACAGGGGCGGGTGAAGCTTTCTTT
.	TRBV4-1	.	TRBJ2-1	CATMDGYNEQFF	TGCGCCACCATGGACGGCTACAATGAGCAGTTCTTC
TRBD1	TRBV30	.	TRBJ1-5	CAWSVIRDSDLYF	TGTGCCTGGAGTGTCATAAGGGACAGTGACCTGTATTTT
TRBD1	TRBV2	.	TRBJ2-7	CASSPTGDYEQYF	TGTGCCAGCAGCCCGACAGGGGACTACGAGCAGTACTTC